The T cell receptor (beta chain) under discussion was sequenced for a study of blood T cell repertoires in COVID-19. The method was immunoSEQ multiplex PCR; TCRdb's version includes in-frame clones alone and lacks a portion of them. The table has 200,000 to 300,000 clones, more than 75% seen once; the top ten hold more than 4.5%. The TCR originated in a woman aged 60-70 years with COVID-19, enrolled during active disease. The sample taken for sequencing was peripheral blood.

The CDR3 nucleotides read TGTGCCAGCAGGAAACAGGGGGCAAGCACTGAAGCTTTCTTT. The encoded protein is CASRKQGASTEAFF. The V and J genes are TRBV2 and TRBJ1-1; 9 positions match TRBD1. Unmatched junction bases numbered 6, after V lost 6 bases and J lost 4 bases. Germline-derived CDR1 and CDR2 are SNHLY and FYNNEI. The CDR3 contains 14 residues.